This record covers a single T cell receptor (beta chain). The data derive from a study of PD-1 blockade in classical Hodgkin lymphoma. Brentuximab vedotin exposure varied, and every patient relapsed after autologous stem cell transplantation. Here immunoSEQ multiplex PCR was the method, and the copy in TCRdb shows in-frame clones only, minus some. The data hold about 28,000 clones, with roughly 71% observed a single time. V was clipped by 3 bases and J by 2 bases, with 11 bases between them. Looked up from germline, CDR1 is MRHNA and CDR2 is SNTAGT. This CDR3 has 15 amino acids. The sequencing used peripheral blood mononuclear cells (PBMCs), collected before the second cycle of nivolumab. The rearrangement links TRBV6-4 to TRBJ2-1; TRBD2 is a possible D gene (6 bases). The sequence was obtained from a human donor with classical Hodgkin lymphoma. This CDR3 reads CASSERGFPYNEQFF. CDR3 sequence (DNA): TGTGCCAGCAGTGAACGGGGGTTCCCCTACAATGAGCAGTTCTTC.